These T cell receptor beta chains were read from a single sample in a study of blood T cell repertoires in COVID-19. Assay used: immunoSEQ multiplex PCR; TCRdb lists only in-frame clones, some missing. Of about 250,000 clones in the sample, around nine tenths were seen once. The sample comprised peripheral blood. The receptors were sampled from a man aged 30-40 years with acute or convalescent COVID-19. Each CDR3 is given with its conserved first and last residue. D genes are given only for firm matches. Only part of the rows carry a size: once, few, many, or a class if the clone is expanded.

abundance: -; j_gene: TRBJ2-7; d_gene: -; v_gene: TRBV14; CDR3nt: TGTGCCAGCAGCCATGTACTACTATCCTACGAGCAGTACTTC; CDR3aa: CASSHVLLSYEQYF
abundance: -; j_gene: TRBJ2-1; d_gene: -; v_gene: TRBV15; CDR3nt: TGTGCCACCAGCAGAGACAGCGCGGGAAGCTCCTACAATGAGCAGTTCTTC; CDR3aa: CATSRDSAGSSYNEQFF
abundance: -; j_gene: TRBJ2-1; d_gene: TRBD2; v_gene: TRBV7-8; CDR3nt: TGTGCCAGCAGCTGGGGTCTAGCGGGAGGGCCTGGTGAGCAGTTCTTC; CDR3aa: CASSWGLAGGPGEQFF
abundance: -; j_gene: TRBJ2-2; d_gene: -; v_gene: TRBV1; CDR3nt: TGCACCAGCAGCCAAGAGGGACAGGGCCGTCCCGGGGAGCTGTTTTTT; CDR3aa: CTSSQEGQGRPGELFF
abundance: -; j_gene: TRBJ2-3; d_gene: -; v_gene: TRBV7-5; CDR3nt: TGTGCCAGAAGCTTAGTATCGGCCCGACTAGCCCAAATGGTTGGAGATACGCAGTATTTT; CDR3aa: CARSLVSARLAQMVGDTQYF
abundance: once; j_gene: TRBJ1-1; d_gene: -; v_gene: TRBV11-3; CDR3nt: TGTGCCAGCAGCTTAGACCAGGGGTCGAGAGCTTTCTTT; CDR3aa: CASSLDQGSRAFF
abundance: -; j_gene: TRBJ2-5; d_gene: TRBD2; v_gene: TRBV28; CDR3nt: TGTGCCAGCAGTATCCGACTAGCGGTGGGGCAGGAGACCCAGTACTTC; CDR3aa: CASSIRLAVGQETQYF
abundance: -; j_gene: TRBJ2-3; d_gene: TRBD2; v_gene: TRBV12-5; CDR3nt: TGTGCTAGTGGTCTTGGACTAGCGGGGGACACAGATACGCAGTATTTT; CDR3aa: CASGLGLAGDTDTQYF
abundance: -; j_gene: TRBJ2-2; d_gene: -; v_gene: TRBV20-1; CDR3nt: TGCAGTGCTAGTGCAGGGAAAAGAAACACCGGGGAGCTGTTTTTT; CDR3aa: CSASAGKRNTGELFF
abundance: once; j_gene: TRBJ1-2; d_gene: -; v_gene: TRBV25-1; CDR3nt: TGTGCCAGCAGTGAACCTTCTAACTATGGCTACACCTTC; CDR3aa: CASSEPSNYGYTF
abundance: once; j_gene: TRBJ2-7; d_gene: -; v_gene: TRBV18; CDR3nt: TGTGCCAGCTCCCTTCGGGCCGGAGGTGAGCAGTACTTC; CDR3aa: CASSLRAGGEQYF
abundance: -; j_gene: TRBJ2-7; d_gene: TRBD2; v_gene: TRBV10-1; CDR3nt: TGCGCCAGCAGTGAGAGGGCTAGCGGGCCGTACGAGCAGTACTTC; CDR3aa: CASSERASGPYEQYF
abundance: once; j_gene: TRBJ1-4; d_gene: TRBD1; v_gene: TRBV19; CDR3nt: TGTGCCAGTAGTCTACAGGGGGCAAGGAATGAAAAACTGTTTTTT; CDR3aa: CASSLQGARNEKLFF
abundance: many; j_gene: TRBJ1-3; d_gene: -; v_gene: TRBV19; CDR3nt: TGTGCCAGTAGTGCGCTAAACCGACAGACGTCAGGAAACACCATATATTTT; CDR3aa: CASSALNRQTSGNTIYF
abundance: once; j_gene: TRBJ1-3; d_gene: -; v_gene: TRBV5-5; CDR3nt: TGTGCCAGCAGCCCCCAAACGACAGACATTAACACCATATATTTT; CDR3aa: CASSPQTTDINTIYF
abundance: once; j_gene: TRBJ1-5; d_gene: TRBD1; v_gene: TRBV5-8; CDR3nt: TGTGCCAGCAGCTACTTGTTGCGTGGGAGACAGGGAAGACATCAGCCCCAGCATTTT; CDR3aa: CASSYLLRGRQGRHQPQHF
abundance: few; j_gene: TRBJ2-7; d_gene: TRBD2; v_gene: TRBV7-8; CDR3nt: TGTGCCAGCAGGCTAGCGGGACGTTACGAGCAGTACTTC; CDR3aa: CASRLAGRYEQYF
abundance: -; j_gene: TRBJ1-6; d_gene: -; v_gene: TRBV10-3; CDR3nt: TGTGCCATCAGTGAGCGTTCAGGGGCTGGTTCACCCCTCCACTTT; CDR3aa: CAISERSGAGSPLHF
abundance: -; j_gene: TRBJ2-7; d_gene: -; v_gene: TRBV7-9; CDR3nt: TGTGCCAGCAGCTTAGGCGCAGGCTACTACGAGCAGTACTTC; CDR3aa: CASSLGAGYYEQYF
abundance: -; j_gene: TRBJ1-2; d_gene: -; v_gene: TRBV5-1; CDR3nt: TGCGCCAGCAGCTCGACTCTATGGAGCTACACCTTC; CDR3aa: CASSSTLWSYTF
abundance: -; j_gene: TRBJ1-2; d_gene: -; v_gene: TRBV11-2; CDR3nt: TGTGCCAGCAGCTTAGTACGGGTTGGCTACACCTTC; CDR3aa: CASSLVRVGYTF
abundance: -; j_gene: TRBJ1-5; d_gene: -; v_gene: TRBV2; CDR3nt: TGTGCCAGCCTCCGAACAGGGCGCGCGGATCAGCCCCAGCATTTT; CDR3aa: CASLRTGRADQPQHF
abundance: -; j_gene: TRBJ2-7; d_gene: TRBD2; v_gene: TRBV5-6; CDR3nt: TGTGCCAGCAGCTTCGAATCTAGCGGGACCCGTAGGAACGAGCAGTACTTC; CDR3aa: CASSFESSGTRRNEQYF
abundance: -; j_gene: TRBJ2-7; d_gene: TRBD1; v_gene: TRBV18; CDR3nt: TGTGCCAGCTCACAGGGACAGGGATCCTACGAGCAGTACTTC; CDR3aa: CASSQGQGSYEQYF
abundance: -; j_gene: TRBJ2-2; d_gene: TRBD1; v_gene: TRBV19; CDR3nt: TGTGCCAGTAGACCAGGGACAGGGAGAAGAAACACCGGGGAGCTGTTTTTT; CDR3aa: CASRPGTGRRNTGELFF
abundance: -; j_gene: TRBJ2-2; d_gene: -; v_gene: TRBV5-4; CDR3nt: TGTGCCAGCAGCAGGGGGTCCCCTATGAACACCGGGGAGCTGTTTTTT; CDR3aa: CASSRGSPMNTGELFF
abundance: -; j_gene: TRBJ1-1; d_gene: TRBD1; v_gene: TRBV7-9; CDR3nt: TGTGCCAGCAGCGTCCGACAGGGGAGGGTCACTGAAGCTTTCTTT; CDR3aa: CASSVRQGRVTEAFF
abundance: once; j_gene: TRBJ2-4; d_gene: -; v_gene: TRBV19; CDR3nt: TGTGCCAGTAGTATCTTCCCGAGGGACATTCAGTACTTC; CDR3aa: CASSIFPRDIQYF